The clone carrying this T cell receptor (beta chain) is a singleton in its sample. The entry originates in a study of blood T cell repertoires in COVID-19. Study summary: Spain, Italy and the United States supplied samples that represented acute and convalescent COVID-19. PBMCs, B-cell-depleted T cells, or T cells provided the cDNA or gDNA that made up the material.

Per the original methods: Amplified reference gene primers provided the basis for estimating nucleated cell counts. The protocol was immunoSEQ multiplex PCR, while the TCRdb copy is restricted to in-frame clones and leaves out a portion. V and J calls and clone size are those listed in that table; D and trimming were worked out from the DNA. The sample lists about 95,000 clones; about 80% were seen once. Trimming left V 0 bases short and J 8 bases short, with 11 bases between. This CDR3 is 15 amino acids long. Germline V gene sequence: CDR1 MNHEY, CDR2 SVGAGI. This receptor was obtained from a human donor in a cohort sampled during active COVID-19. The source material was peripheral blood. The gene calls are TRBV6-5 and TRBJ1-6; weak D call: TRBD1 (5 bases). The CDR3 here is CASSYSRGGDSPLHF. In nucleotides, the CDR3 is TGTGCCAGCAGTTACTCTAGGGGCGGGGATTCACCCCTCCACTTT.